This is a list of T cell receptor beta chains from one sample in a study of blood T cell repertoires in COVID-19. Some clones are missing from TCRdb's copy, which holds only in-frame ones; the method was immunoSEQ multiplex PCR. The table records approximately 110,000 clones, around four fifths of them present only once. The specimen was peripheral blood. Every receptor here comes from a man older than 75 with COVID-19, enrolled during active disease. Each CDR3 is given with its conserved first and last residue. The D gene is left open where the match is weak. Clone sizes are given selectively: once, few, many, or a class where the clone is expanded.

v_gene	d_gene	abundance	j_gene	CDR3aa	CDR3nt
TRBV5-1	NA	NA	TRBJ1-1	CASSLGAGKAEAFF	TGCGCCAGCAGCTTGGGGGCAGGGAAGGCTGAAGCTTTCTTT
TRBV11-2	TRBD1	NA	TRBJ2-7	CASSPGTGEYEQYF	TGTGCCAGCAGCCCCGGGACAGGAGAATACGAGCAGTACTTC
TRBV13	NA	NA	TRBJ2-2	CASSFSVVGELFF	TGTGCCAGCAGCTTTTCGGTTGTCGGGGAGCTGTTTTTT
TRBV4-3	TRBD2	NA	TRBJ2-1	CASSQDVTSGSYNEQFF	TGCGCCAGCAGCCAAGACGTGACTAGCGGGAGCTACAATGAGCAGTTCTTC
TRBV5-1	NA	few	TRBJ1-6	CASSLGSGMNSPLHF	TGCGCCAGCAGCTTGGGCTCGGGGATGAATTCACCCCTCCACTTT
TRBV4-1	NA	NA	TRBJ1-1	CASSHYTEAFF	TGCGCCAGCAGCCACTACACTGAAGCTTTCTTT
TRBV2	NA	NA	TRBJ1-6	CASSGQRNSPLHF	TGTGCCAGCAGCGGACAACGAAATTCACCCCTCCACTTT
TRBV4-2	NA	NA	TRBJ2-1	CASSHTAGAYNEQFF	TGTGCCAGCAGCCATACAGCGGGCGCCTACAATGAGCAGTTCTTC
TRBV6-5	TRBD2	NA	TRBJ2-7	CASSSRTSGRIDEQYF	TGTGCCAGCAGTTCCCGGACTAGCGGGAGGATCGACGAGCAGTACTTC
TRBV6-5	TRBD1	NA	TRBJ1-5	CASSPAGGQPQHF	TGTGCCAGCAGCCCGGCAGGGGGTCAGCCCCAGCATTTT
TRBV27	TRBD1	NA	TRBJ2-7	CASSLEGTGGYEQYF	TGTGCCAGCAGTTTAGAGGGAACAGGGGGCTACGAGCAGTACTTC
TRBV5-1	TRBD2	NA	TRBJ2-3	CASSSSGTSGSMTDTQYF	TGCGCCAGCAGCTCCTCCGGGACTAGCGGGAGTATGACAGATACGCAGTATTTT
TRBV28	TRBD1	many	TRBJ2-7	CASSLGDRGKEQYF	TGTGCCAGCAGTTTAGGGGACAGGGGTAAAGAGCAGTACTTC
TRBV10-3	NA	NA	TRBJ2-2	CAISDYAGTRNTGELFF	TGTGCCATCAGTGACTATGCGGGTACGAGGAACACCGGGGAGCTGTTTTTT
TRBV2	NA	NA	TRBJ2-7	CASSDAEGGFYEQYF	TGTGCCAGCAGTGACGCCGAAGGGGGTTTTTACGAGCAGTACTTC
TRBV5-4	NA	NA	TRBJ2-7	CASSTRGYEQYF	TGTGCCAGCAGTACGAGAGGCTACGAGCAGTACTTC
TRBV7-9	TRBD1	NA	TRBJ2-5	CASSSGTGQETQYF	TGTGCCAGCAGCTCCGGGACAGGGCAAGAGACCCAGTACTTC
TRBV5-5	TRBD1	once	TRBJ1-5	CASSYGQGAPGGNQPQHF	TGTGCCAGCAGCTACGGACAGGGCGCGCCGGGGGGCAATCAGCCCCAGCATTTT
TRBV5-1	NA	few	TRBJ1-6	CASSLSTANSPLHF	TGCGCCAGCAGCTTGAGCACAGCTAATTCACCCCTCCACTTT
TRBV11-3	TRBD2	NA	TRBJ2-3	CASSLDGLAGGTDTQYF	TGTGCCAGCAGCTTAGATGGACTAGCGGGAGGGACAGATACGCAGTATTTT
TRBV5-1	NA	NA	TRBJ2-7	CASSRFGASDGGIYEQYF	TGCGCCAGCAGCCGATTTGGGGCTAGCGATGGAGGAATCTACGAGCAGTACTTC
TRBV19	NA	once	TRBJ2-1	CASSEVRRGEQFF	TGTGCCAGTAGTGAGGTCCGCCGGGGTGAGCAGTTCTTC
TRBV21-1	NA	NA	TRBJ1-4	CASSKGRRVYNEKLFF	TGTGCCAGCAGCAAAGGGAGACGGGTTTATAATGAAAAACTGTTTTTT
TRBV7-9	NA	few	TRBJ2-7	CASSLSEFSYEQYF	TGTGCCAGCAGCTTATCGGAGTTCTCCTACGAGCAGTACTTC
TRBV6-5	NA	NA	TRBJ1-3	CAYRGGSGNTIYF	TGTGCCTACCGTGGGGGGTCAGGAAACACCATATATTTT
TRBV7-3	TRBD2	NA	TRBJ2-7	CASSFGLADAYEQYF	TGTGCCAGCAGCTTTGGACTAGCTGACGCCTACGAGCAGTACTTC
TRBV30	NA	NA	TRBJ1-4	CAWSVSAGWEKLFF	TGTGCCTGGAGTGTATCAGCAGGGTGGGAAAAACTGTTTTTT
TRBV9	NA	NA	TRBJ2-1	CASSVDLSSYNEQFF	TGTGCCAGCAGCGTAGATTTGAGCTCCTACAATGAGCAGTTCTTC
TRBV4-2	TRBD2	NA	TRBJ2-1	CASSQEPGGLYNEQFF	TGTGCCAGCAGCCAAGAACCGGGAGGGCTCTACAATGAGCAGTTCTTC
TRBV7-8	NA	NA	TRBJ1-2	CASSLEAQHYGYTF	TGTGCCAGCAGCTTAGAGGCACAGCACTATGGCTACACCTTC
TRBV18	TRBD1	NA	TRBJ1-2	CASSPTGQGTSNYGYTF	TGTGCCAGCTCACCGACGGGACAGGGGACTTCTAACTATGGCTACACCTTC
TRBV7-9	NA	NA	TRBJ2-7	CASSSRGGGALSQYF	TGTGCCAGCAGCTCTCGAGGGGGAGGGGCCCTGTCGCAGTACTTC
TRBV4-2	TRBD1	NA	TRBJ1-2	CASSQGTGSPYGYTF	TGTGCCAGCAGCCAAGGGACAGGGTCCCCCTATGGCTACACCTTC
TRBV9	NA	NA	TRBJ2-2	CASRTLRDTGELFF	TGTGCCAGCAGAACCCTAAGAGACACCGGGGAGCTGTTTTTT
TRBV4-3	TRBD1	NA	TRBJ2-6	CASSQEQGFGGANVLTF	TGCGCCAGCAGCCAAGAACAGGGGTTCGGGGGGGCCAACGTCCTGACTTTC
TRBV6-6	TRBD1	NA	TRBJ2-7	CASSRPGDRDTYEQYF	TGTGCCAGCAGCCGCCCAGGGGACAGGGATACCTACGAGCAGTACTTC
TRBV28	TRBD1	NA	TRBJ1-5	CASSPLRGGEFPQHF	TGTGCCAGCAGTCCCCTCAGAGGGGGCGAGTTCCCCCAGCATTTT
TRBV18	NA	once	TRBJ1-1	CASSPPNAQNTEAFF	TGTGCCAGCTCACCACCGAACGCACAGAACACTGAAGCTTTCTTT
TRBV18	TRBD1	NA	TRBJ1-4	CASSPSQGAGEKLFF	TGTGCCAGCTCACCATCACAGGGGGCTGGGGAAAAACTGTTTTTT
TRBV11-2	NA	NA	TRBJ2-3	CASSLYGGADTQYF	TGTGCCAGCAGCTTATACGGCGGAGCAGATACGCAGTATTTT
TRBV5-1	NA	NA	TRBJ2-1	CASSISDTYNEQFF	TGCGCCAGCAGCATAAGCGATACCTACAATGAGCAGTTCTTC
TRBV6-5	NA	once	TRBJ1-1	CASSYSPRNTEAFF	TGTGCCAGCAGTTACTCGCCCAGGAACACTGAAGCTTTCTTT
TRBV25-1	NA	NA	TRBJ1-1	CASSDPRGGIEAFF	TGTGCCAGCAGTGATCCCCGAGGAGGTATTGAAGCTTTCTTT